This T cell receptor (beta chain) was captured in a study of shared clonotypes between healthy human individuals. Study-wide findings and caveats: It was the few donors that limited the genetic and exposure-history diversity represented. Sampling involved blood alone; tissue repertoires likely differ.

The unsorted PBMC replicate PCRs were performed with roughly 300 ng DNA, around 30,000 T cell genomes. Repertoires were generated with immunoSEQ multiplex PCR, while TCRdb's copy carries only in-frame clones and drops some. Here the sample spans approximately 500,000 clones, 81% being singletons. J lost 3 bases, V lost 3 bases, and 5 bases had no gene match. This CDR3 contains 15 residues. CDR1 is SGDLS and CDR2 is YYNGEE in the germline V gene. Unsorted samples relied on tens of millions of PBMCs, which served as the source of genomic DNA. Note on this clone: What it recognizes is unknown.

The source material was PBMCs. This TCR came from a woman aged 40 to 55 in good health. Some clones in this sample may be carry-over from other donors' samples. This chain uses TRBV9 with TRBJ2-2, with 7 bases identical to TRBD2. In DNA, the CDR3 is TGTGCCAGCAGCGCGGGGAGGGCCGACACCGGGGAGCTGTTTTTT. Translating gives CASSAGRADTGELFF.